The 5 T cell receptor beta chains below come from one sample, sequenced in a study of cytomegalovirus exposure and HLA in healthy donors. Here immunoSEQ multiplex PCR was the method, and the copy in TCRdb shows in-frame clones only, minus some. In the table there are about 240,000 clones, about 83% of which are singletons. The specimen was PBMCs. The receptors were gathered from a man between 18 and 29 years old in good health and CMV-seronegative.

V gene TRBV10-3 combines with J gene TRBJ1-2; D perhaps matches TRBD1 (5 bases). The V end was cut by 6 bases, the J end by 2 bases, with 16 bases between. The CDR3 spans 15 residues. From germline, CDR1 is ENHRY and CDR2 SYGVKD. CDR3 region: CAISTQEGFNYGYTF. The CDR3 DNA is TGTGCCATCAGCACCCAGGAGGGGTTCAACTATGGCTACACCTTC.

The chain employs TRBV27 and TRBJ2-1; TRBD1 is a possible D gene (6 bases). The CDR3 runs 13 residues. Germline loops: CDR1 MNHEY, CDR2 SMNVEV (reference sequence). Trimming removed 6 bases from V and 8 bases from J, with 14 bases in between. CDR3 region: CASSPPGGDEQFF. In DNA form, the CDR3 reads TGTGCCAGCAGCCCCCCTGGGGGCGATGAGCAGTTCTTC.

The V and J genes are TRBV5-1 and TRBJ2-1, with 14 bases fitting TRBD2. The germline gives CDR1 SGHRS, CDR2 YFSETQ. V dropped 4 bases and J dropped 6; count of bases not matched to a gene: 9. The CDR3 is made up of 17 amino acids. CDR3 residues: CASSVRAGTSGGNEQFF. CDR3 nucleotides: TGCGCCAGCAGCGTGCGCGCCGGGACTAGCGGGGGCAATGAGCAGTTCTTC.

This chain joins TRBV7-4 and TRBJ2-7; 7 nucleotides align to TRBD1. The junction had 20 bases not matched to a gene; V was cut back by 5 bases and J by 4 bases. Germline V gene data show CDR1 as SGHVT and CDR2 as SQSDAQ. The CDR3 sequence is 18 residues long. CDR3 sequence (DNA): TGTGCCAGCAGCCCCGACTTAGGGGAATGGGGACAGCTTTACGAGCAGTACTTC. Translated: CASSPDLGEWGQLYEQYF.

CDR3 bases: TGCGCCAGCAGCTCCCGAGCAGGGCGGACCGGGGAGCTGTTTTTT. Protein: CASSSRAGRTGELFF. This chain connects TRBV5-1 to TRBJ2-2, with D possibly matching TRBD1 (5 bases). Trimming removed 3 bases at V and 5 bases at J, with 14 bases between. This CDR3 is built from 15 residues. Germline V gene lookup returns CDR1 SGHRS and CDR2 YFSETQ.